This T cell receptor (beta chain) was documented in a study of Ad26.COV2.S vaccination and SARS-CoV-2 variants. Turning to the study itself: Intramuscular Ad26.COV2.S doses were given once or twice, 56 days apart. Findings of the study overall: Overall T cell responses may have been underestimated by the analyses of TCR breadth and depth.

This clone was recorded only once. What it binds is unknown. Sequencing was performed with immunoSEQ multiplex PCR; in TCRdb, only in-frame clones are kept and a portion is missing. This sample yields some 420,000 clones, of which roughly 88% are seen a single time; less than 4.5% belongs to the top ten. The sample's treatment: 19 received Ad26.COV2.S at low or high dose, single or two shots; 5 received placebo; per-sample allocation not given. Specimen acquisition occurred on day 63 following the initial vaccine or placebo injection. Wuhan-strain SARS-CoV-2 spike was expressed by the Ad26 vector that made up the vaccine. Germline lookup yields CDR1 SQVTM and CDR2 ANQGSEA. The CDR3 runs to 13 residues. V gave up 3 bases and J gave up 6 bases, with 14 bases separating them.

This clonotype was obtained from a person aged 18-65 years who received the Ad26.COV2.S COVID-19 vaccine or a placebo. This sample comprised peripheral blood, obtained in a trial of Ad26.COV2.S vaccine versus placebo. The V call is TRBV29-1, the J call TRBJ1-1; no reliable D call. The CDR3 sequence is CSVDSADASEAFF. In nucleotides, the CDR3 is TGCAGCGTTGATTCAGCGGATGCCTCTGAAGCTTTCTTT.